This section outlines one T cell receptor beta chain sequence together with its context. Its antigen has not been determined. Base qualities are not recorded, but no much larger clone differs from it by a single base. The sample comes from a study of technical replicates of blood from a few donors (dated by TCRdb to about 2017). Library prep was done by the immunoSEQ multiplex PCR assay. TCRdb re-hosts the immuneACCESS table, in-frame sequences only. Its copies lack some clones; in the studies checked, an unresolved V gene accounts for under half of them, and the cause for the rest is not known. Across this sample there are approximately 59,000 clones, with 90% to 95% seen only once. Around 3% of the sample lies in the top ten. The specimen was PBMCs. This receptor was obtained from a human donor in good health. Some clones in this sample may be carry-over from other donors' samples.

The CDR3 region has the sequence CASAQGAGETQYF. Read as DNA, the sequence is TGTGCCAGTGCGCAGGGGGCGGGTGAGACCCAGTACTTC. The chain is assembled from TRBV19 and TRBJ2-5, with TRBD1 identical over 8 junction bases. From the germline V gene (reference sequence), CDR1 is LNHDA and CDR2 is SQIVND. Including cysteine and phenylalanine, the CDR3 has 13 amino acids. CDR3 DNA only is kept here, 39 bases in frame from base 1. V is pruned by 8 bases and J by 5 bases, leaving 7 bases of the junction without a gene match.